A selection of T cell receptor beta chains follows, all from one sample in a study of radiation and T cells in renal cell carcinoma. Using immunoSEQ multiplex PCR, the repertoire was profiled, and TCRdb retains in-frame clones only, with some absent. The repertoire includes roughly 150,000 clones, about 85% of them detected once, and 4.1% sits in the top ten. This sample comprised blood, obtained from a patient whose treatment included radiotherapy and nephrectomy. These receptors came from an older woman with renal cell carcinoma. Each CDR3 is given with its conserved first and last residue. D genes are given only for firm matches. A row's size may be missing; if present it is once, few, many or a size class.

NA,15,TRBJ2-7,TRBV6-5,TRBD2,TGTGCCAGCAGTTCGACGGGACTAGCTGGCTACGAGCAGTACTTC,CASSSTGLAGYEQYF
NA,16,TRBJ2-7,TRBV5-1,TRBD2,TGCGCCAGCAGCTTGGTACTGGCGGGGGGTGTCTACGAGCAGTACTTC,CASSLVLAGGVYEQYF
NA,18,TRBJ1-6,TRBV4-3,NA,TGCGCCAGCAGCCAAGATCCCCCCGGGAGCTCCTATAATTCACCCCTCCACTTT,CASSQDPPGSSYNSPLHF
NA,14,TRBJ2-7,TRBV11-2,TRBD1,TGTGCCAGCAGCGGGACAGGGCGTATATACGAGCAGTACTTC,CASSGTGRIYEQYF
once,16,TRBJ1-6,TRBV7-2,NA,TGTGCCAGCAGCTTAGGTCCTGGTGGTTATAATTCACCCCTCCACTTT,CASSLGPGGYNSPLHF
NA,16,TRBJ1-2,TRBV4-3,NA,TGCGCCAGCAGCCCTACTGGGGCAGGTAAAAACTATGGCTACACCTTC,CASSPTGAGKNYGYTF
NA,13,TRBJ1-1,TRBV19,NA,TGTGCCAGTAGTATGTATCCTAACACTGAAGCTTTCTTT,CASSMYPNTEAFF
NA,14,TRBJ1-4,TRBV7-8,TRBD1,TGTGCCAGCAGTGGGTACAGGGGGGATGAAAAACTGTTTTTT,CASSGYRGDEKLFF
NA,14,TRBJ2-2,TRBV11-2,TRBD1,TGTGCCGGCCGGGACAGGGTCTACACCGGGGAGCTGTTTTTT,CAGRDRVYTGELFF
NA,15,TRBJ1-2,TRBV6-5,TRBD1,TGTGCCAGCATGATAAGAAAAGGACAGGGTGGAGGCTACACCTTC,CASMIRKGQGGGYTF
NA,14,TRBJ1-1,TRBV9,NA,TGTGCCAGCAGCGTAGAGCAGGGTTCCACTGAAGCTTTCTTT,CASSVEQGSTEAFF
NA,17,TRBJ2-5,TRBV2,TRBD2,TGTGCCAGCAGTGAGGGGGGTCTAGCGGGTACTCAAGAGACCCAGTACTTC,CASSEGGLAGTQETQYF
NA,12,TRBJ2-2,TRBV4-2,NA,TGTGCCAGCAGCCAAGCGACCGGGGAGCTGTTTTTT,CASSQATGELFF
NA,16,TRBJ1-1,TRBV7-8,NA,TGTGCCAGCAGCTTGCTTACCTCCTTAAGAGACACTGAAGCTTTCTTT,CASSLLTSLRDTEAFF
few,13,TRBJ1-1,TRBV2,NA,TGTGCCAGCAGACGGGGGGGGAACACTGAAGCTTTCTTT,CASRRGGNTEAFF
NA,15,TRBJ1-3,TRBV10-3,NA,TGTGCCATCAGGAGGCCCGTCCCAGATGGAAACACCATATATTTT,CAIRRPVPDGNTIYF
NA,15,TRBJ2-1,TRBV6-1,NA,TGTGCCAGCAGTGAATTAATGACTCTGCGCAATGAGCAGTTCTTC,CASSELMTLRNEQFF
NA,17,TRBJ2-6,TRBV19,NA,TGTGCCAGTAGTATAATTGGCACGGGCTCTGGGGCCAACGTCCTGACTTTC,CASSIIGTGSGANVLTF
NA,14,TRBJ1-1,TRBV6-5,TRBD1,TGTGCCAGCAATCTGGGACAGAGGAACACTGAAGCTTTCTTT,CASNLGQRNTEAFF
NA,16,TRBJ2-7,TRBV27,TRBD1,TGTGCCAGCAGCGCAGACAGGGGGCATGAAACCTACGAGCAGTACTTC,CASSADRGHETYEQYF
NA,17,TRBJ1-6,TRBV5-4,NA,TGTGCCAGCAGCTTGGTGGGGGGGCCATCCTATAATTCACCCCTCCACTTT,CASSLVGGPSYNSPLHF
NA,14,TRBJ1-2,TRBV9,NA,TGTGCCAGCAGCGTAGGATTAGAATCCTATGGCTACACCTTC,CASSVGLESYGYTF
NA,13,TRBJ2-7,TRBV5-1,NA,TGCGCCAGCAGCTTGGCAGCCTCCTACGAGCAGTACTTC,CASSLAASYEQYF
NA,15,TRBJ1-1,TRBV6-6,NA,TGTGCCAGCAGATCCACAGGGACTACTGGGACTGAAGCTTTCTTT,CASRSTGTTGTEAFF
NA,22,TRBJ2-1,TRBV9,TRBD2,TGTGCCAGCAGCGTAGATAGGGCGAGTCTAGCGGGGGCCCGGAGCTCCTACAATGAGCAGTTCTTC,CASSVDRASLAGARSSYNEQFF
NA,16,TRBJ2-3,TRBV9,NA,TGTGCCAGCAGCGTATCCGGGACACAGAGTCGAGATACGCAGTATTTT,CASSVSGTQSRDTQYF
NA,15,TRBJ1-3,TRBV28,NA,TGTGCCAGCAGTTCGCGGACACCCTCTGGAAACACCATATATTTT,CASSSRTPSGNTIYF
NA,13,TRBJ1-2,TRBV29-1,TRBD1,TGCAGCGTTCGGGAACAGGGGGGCCGCGGCTACACCTTC,CSVREQGGRGYTF
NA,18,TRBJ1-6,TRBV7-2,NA,TGTGCCAGCAGCTTAGTGTCCGGGGCCCCGCCGGGGGATTCACCCCTCCACTTT,CASSLVSGAPPGDSPLHF
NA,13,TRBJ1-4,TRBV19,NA,TGTGCCAGTAGGGATGCAACTAATGAAAAACTGTTTTTT,CASRDATNEKLFF
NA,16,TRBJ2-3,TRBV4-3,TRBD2,TGCGCCAGCAGCCAAGAGGGGAAGGGAGGGATAGATACGCAGTATTTT,CASSQEGKGGIDTQYF
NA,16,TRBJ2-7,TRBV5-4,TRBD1,TGTGCCAGCAGTCGAACAGGGGGCCAGAGCTCCTACGAGCAGTACTTC,CASSRTGGQSSYEQYF
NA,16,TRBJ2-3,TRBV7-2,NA,TGTGCCAGCAGCTTACAAGGACGGATCCTCACAGATACGCAGTATTTT,CASSLQGRILTDTQYF
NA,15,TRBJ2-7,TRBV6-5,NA,TGTGCCAGCAGGGGAATGACGGAACGCTCCTACGAGCAGTACTTC,CASRGMTERSYEQYF
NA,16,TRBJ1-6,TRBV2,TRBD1,TGTGCCAGCAGGGACCGGGACAGGGGGTTGCATTCACCCCTCCACTTT,CASRDRDRGLHSPLHF
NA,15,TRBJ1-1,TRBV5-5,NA,TGTGCCAGCAGCCGCAAGTTGGGCGGAGACACTGAAGCTTTCTTT,CASSRKLGGDTEAFF
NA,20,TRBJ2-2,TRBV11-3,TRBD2,TGTGCCAGCAGCCTTAGAGGATGGGCTAGCGGGGGGTCGAACACCGGGGAGCTGTTTTTT,CASSLRGWASGGSNTGELFF
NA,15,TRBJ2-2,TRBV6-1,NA,TGTGCCAGCAGTGAGGGGAGGGGGGCCACCGGGGAGCTGTTTTTT,CASSEGRGATGELFF
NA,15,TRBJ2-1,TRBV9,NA,TGTGCCAGCGGGCCCTCGGACGGATCCTACAATGAGCAGTTCTTC,CASGPSDGSYNEQFF
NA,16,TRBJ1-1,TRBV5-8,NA,TGTGCCAGCAGCTCCTTCCCCCAGAGAAGGTACACTGAAGCTTTCTTT,CASSSFPQRRYTEAFF
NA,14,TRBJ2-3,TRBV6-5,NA,TGTGCCAGCAACGGCGAAGGTCTCACAGATACGCAGTATTTT,CASNGEGLTDTQYF
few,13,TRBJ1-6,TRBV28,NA,TGTGCCAGCAGCTCCTTCACGGCTACACCCCTCCACTTT,CASSSFTATPLHF
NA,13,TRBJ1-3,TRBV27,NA,TGTGCCAGCAGTTTGACGGACGGAAACACCATATATTTT,CASSLTDGNTIYF
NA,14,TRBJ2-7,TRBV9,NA,TGTGCCAGCAGCGTAGGGTTGAGCTCCTACGAGCAGTACTTC,CASSVGLSSYEQYF
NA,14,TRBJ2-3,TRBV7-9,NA,TGTGCCAGCAGCTTATCTAGCGCCCCATATACGCAGTATTTT,CASSLSSAPYTQYF
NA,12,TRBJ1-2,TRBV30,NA,TGTGCCTGGAGACCAGGGCTCTATGGCTACACCTTC,CAWRPGLYGYTF
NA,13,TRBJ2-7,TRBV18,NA,TGTGCCAGCTCACCATCGGGGTCCTACGAGCAGTACTTC,CASSPSGSYEQYF
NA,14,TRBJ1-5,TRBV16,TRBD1,TGTGCCAGCAGCCAGTACAGGGGGGCTCAGCCCCAGCATTTT,CASSQYRGAQPQHF
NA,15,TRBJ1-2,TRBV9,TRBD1,TGTGCCAGCAGCTCCGGGACAGGGGGCTTTTATGGCTACACCTTC,CASSSGTGGFYGYTF
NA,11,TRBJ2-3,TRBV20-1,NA,TGCAGTGGGGTCAGGGCAGATACGCAGTATTTT,CSGVRADTQYF
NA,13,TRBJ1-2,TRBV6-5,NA,TGTGCCAGCACCCCAACCGGGACCCGTGGCTACACCTTC,CASTPTGTRGYTF
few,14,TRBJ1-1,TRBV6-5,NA,TGTGCCAGCAGTGTCCTATTAGGGAACACTGAAGCTTTCTTT,CASSVLLGNTEAFF
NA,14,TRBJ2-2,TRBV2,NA,TGTGCCAGCAAAGGGGGGACGAACACCGGGGAGCTGTTTTTT,CASKGGTNTGELFF
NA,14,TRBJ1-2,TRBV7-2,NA,TGTGCCAGCAGCTTCTACAGTACTGGCTATGGCTACACCTTC,CASSFYSTGYGYTF
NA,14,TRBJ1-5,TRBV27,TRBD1,TGTGCCAGCAGTTCGGGACAGGCTCAGTGGCCCCAGCATTTT,CASSSGQAQWPQHF
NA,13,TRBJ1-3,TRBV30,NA,TGTGCCTGGAGTGTACGGGGGGGAAACACCATATATTTT,CAWSVRGGNTIYF
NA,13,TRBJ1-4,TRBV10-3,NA,TGTGCCATCAGAGAGACAACTAATGAAAAACTGTTTTTT,CAIRETTNEKLFF
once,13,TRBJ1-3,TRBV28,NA,TGTGCCAGCAGTTTCCAGGGTAGAAACACCATATATTTT,CASSFQGRNTIYF
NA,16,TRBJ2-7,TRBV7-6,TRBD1,TGTGCCAGCAGCTGGAGAATGACAGGGAAGGACTACGAGCAGTACTTC,CASSWRMTGKDYEQYF
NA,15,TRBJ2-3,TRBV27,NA,TGTGCCAGCAGTTTATCAGGGGGGGGGACAGATACGCAGTATTTT,CASSLSGGGTDTQYF